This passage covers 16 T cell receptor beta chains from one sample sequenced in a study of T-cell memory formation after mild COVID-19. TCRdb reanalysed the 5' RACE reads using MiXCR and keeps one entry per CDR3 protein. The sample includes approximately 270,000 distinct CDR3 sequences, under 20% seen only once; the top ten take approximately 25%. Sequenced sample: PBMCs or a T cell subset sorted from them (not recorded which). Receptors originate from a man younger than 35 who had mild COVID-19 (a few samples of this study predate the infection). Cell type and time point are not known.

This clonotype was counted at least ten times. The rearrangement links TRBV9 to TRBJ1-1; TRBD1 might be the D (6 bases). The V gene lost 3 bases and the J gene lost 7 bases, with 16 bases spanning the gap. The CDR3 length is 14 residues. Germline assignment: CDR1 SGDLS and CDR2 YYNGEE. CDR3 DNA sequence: TGTGCCAGCAGCGAGACTCCGGGACACAGTGAAGCTTTCTTT. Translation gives CASSETPGHSEAFF. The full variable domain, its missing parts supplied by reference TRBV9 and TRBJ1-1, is DSGVTQTPKHLITATGQRVTLRCSPRSGDLSVYWYQQSLDQGLQFLIQYYNGEERAKGNILERFSAQQFPDLHSELNLSSLELGDSALYFCASSETPGHSEAFFGQGTRLTVV.

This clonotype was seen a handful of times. This CDR3 is CASSQVEGDNEQFF. CDR3 bases: TGTGCCAGCAGCCAAGTTGAGGGGGACAATGAGCAGTTCTTC. This chain connects TRBV4-2 to TRBJ2-1, with D possibly TRBD1 on 6 matching bases. The CDR3 has 14 residues. The germline V gene encodes CDR1 LGHNA and CDR2 YNFKEQ. V was shortened by 1 base and J by 5 bases, with 9 bases between the two germline ends.

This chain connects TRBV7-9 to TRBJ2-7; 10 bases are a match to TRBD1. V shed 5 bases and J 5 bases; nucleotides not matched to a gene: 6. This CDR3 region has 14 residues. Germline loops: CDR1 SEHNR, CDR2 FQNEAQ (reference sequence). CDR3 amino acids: CASSATGGLNEQYF. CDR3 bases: TGTGCCAGCAGCGCGACAGGGGGCCTCAACGAGCAGTACTTC.

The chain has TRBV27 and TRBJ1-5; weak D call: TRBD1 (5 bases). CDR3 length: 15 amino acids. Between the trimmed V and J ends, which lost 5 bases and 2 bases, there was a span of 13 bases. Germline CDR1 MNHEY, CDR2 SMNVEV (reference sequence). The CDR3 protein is CASSRQGRRNQPQHF. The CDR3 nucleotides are TGTGCCAGCAGTCGGCAGGGAAGGCGCAATCAGCCCCAGCATTTT.

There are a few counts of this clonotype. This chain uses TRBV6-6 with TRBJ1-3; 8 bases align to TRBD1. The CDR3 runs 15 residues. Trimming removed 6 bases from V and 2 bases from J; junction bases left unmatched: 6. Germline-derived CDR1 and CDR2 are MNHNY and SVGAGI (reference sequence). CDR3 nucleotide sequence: TGTGCCAGCAGGTCCCAACAGGGGGCTGGAAACACCATATATTTT. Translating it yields CASRSQQGAGNTIYF.

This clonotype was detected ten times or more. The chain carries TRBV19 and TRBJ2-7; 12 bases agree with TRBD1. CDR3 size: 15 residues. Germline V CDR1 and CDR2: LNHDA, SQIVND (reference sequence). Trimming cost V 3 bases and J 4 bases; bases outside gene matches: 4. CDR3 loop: CASSIGTGGIYEQYF. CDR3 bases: TGTGCCAGTAGTATCGGGACAGGGGGCATTTACGAGCAGTACTTC.

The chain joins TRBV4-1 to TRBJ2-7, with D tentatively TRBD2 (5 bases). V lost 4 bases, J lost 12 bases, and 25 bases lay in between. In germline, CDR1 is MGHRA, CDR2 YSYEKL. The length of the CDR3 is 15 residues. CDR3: CASSRLPGTSYEVYV. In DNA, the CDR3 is TGCGCCAGCAGCCGCCTGCCGGGAACCTCCTACGAGGTGTACGTC.

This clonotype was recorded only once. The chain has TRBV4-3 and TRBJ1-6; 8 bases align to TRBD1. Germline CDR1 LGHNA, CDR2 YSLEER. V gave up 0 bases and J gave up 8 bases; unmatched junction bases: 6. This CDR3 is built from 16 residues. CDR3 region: CASSQDTTGVDSPLHF. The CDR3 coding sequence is TGCGCCAGCAGCCAAGATACGACAGGGGTTGATTCACCCCTCCACTTT.

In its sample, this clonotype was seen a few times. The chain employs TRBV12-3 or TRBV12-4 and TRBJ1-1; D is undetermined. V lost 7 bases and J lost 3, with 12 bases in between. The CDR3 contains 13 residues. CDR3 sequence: CASMSRADTEAFF. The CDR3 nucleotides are TGTGCCAGCATGTCTAGGGCGGACACTGAAGCTTTCTTT.

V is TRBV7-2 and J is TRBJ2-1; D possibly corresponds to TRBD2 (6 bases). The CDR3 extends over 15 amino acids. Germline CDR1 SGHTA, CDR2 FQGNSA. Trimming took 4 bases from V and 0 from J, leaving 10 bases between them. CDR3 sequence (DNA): TGTGCCAGCAGCTCCGTGCGGGGCTCCTACAATGAGCAGTTCTTC. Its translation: CASSSVRGSYNEQFF.

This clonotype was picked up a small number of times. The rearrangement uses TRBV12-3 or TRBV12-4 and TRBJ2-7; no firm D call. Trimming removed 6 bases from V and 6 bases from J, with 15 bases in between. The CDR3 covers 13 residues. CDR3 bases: TGTGCCAGCAGCAAGACATGGAGAGGCGAGCAGTACTTC. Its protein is CASSKTWRGEQYF.

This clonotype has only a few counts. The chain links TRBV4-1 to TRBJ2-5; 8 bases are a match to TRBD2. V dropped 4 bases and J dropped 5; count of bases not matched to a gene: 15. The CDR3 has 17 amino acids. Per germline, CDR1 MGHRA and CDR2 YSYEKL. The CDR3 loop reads CASSPEGSGARGETQYF. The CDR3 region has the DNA TGCGCCAGCAGCCCAGAAGGTAGCGGGGCCCGAGGGGAGACCCAGTACTTC.

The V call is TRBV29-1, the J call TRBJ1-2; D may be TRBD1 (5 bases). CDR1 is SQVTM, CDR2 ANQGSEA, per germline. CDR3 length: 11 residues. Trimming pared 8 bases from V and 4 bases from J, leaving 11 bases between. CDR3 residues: CSSDGTYGYTF. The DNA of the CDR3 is TGCAGCTCGGACGGGACCTATGGCTACACCTTC.

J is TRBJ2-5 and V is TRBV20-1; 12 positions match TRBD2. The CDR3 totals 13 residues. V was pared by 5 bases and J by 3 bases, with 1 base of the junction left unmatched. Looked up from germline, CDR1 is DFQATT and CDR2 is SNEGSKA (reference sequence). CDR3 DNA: TGCAGTGCTGGACTAGCGGGAAAAGAGACCCAGTACTTC. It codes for CSAGLAGKETQYF.

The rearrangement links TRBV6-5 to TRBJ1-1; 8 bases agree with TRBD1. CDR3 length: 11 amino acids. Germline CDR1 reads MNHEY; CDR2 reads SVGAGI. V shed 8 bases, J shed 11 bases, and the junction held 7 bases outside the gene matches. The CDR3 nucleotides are TGTGCCAGCGGAGTGCAGGGGGCTGCTTTCTTT. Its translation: CASGVQGAAFF.

For the CDR3, the DNA is TGTGCCAGCAGCTTAGTTGGCAAGAGCTCCTACGAGCAGTACGTC. Translation: CASSLVGKSSYEQYV. The genes are TRBV7-2 and TRBJ2-7; D call uncertain. Germline V gene sequence: CDR1 SGHTA, CDR2 FQGNSA. CDR3 size: 15 residues. V lost 1 base and J lost 0, with 10 bases in between.